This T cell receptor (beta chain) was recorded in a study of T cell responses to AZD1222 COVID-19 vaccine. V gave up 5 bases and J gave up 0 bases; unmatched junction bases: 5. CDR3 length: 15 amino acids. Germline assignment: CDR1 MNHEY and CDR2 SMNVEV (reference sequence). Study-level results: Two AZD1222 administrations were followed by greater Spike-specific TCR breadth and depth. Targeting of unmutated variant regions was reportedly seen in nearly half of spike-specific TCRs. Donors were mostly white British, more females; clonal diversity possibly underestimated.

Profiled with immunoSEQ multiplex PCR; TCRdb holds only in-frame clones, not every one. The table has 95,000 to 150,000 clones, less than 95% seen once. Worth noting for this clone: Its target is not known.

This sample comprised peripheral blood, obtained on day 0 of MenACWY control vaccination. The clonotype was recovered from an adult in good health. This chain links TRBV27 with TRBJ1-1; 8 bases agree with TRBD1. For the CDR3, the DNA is TGTGCCAGCAGTAGCAGGGGGCTGGTGAACACTGAAGCTTTCTTT. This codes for CASSSRGLVNTEAFF.